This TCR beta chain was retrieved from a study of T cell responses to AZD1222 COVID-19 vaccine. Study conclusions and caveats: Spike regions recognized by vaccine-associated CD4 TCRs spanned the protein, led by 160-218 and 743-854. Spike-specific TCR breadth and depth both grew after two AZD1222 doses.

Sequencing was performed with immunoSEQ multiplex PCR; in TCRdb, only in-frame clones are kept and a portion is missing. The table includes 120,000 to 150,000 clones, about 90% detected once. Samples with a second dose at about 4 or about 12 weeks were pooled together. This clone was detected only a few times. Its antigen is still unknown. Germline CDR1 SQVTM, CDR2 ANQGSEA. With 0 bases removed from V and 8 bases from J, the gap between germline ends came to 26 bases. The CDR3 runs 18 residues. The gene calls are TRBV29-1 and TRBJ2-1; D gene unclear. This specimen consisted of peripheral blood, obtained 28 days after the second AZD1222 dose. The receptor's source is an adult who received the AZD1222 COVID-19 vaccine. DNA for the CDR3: TGCAGCGTTGAAGATGGTTGGAGCCCCGCCATCCTCAACGATGAGCAGTTCTTC. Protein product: CSVEDGWSPAILNDEQFF.